A selection of T cell receptor beta chains follows, all from one sample in a study of tumor-infiltrating lymphocytes in oesophageal squamous cell carcinoma. One entry per CDR3 protein results from TCRdb running MiXCR on the PCR reads. The sample yields under 20,000 distinct CDR3 sequences, roughly 40% seen once. Sequenced material: normal esophageal tissue next to the tumor. These receptors were taken from a female donor with esophageal squamous cell carcinoma. CDR3s include the opening cysteine and the closing phenylalanine or tryptophan. Fields, in order: V gene, D gene, CDR3 protein. D genes are given only for firm matches.

TRBV10-2,.,CASSEASDTQYF
TRBV5-6,.,CASSYRRGRIGGTGNTIYF
TRBV4-1,.,CASSQVAESSYNEQYF
TRBV7-2,.,CASSLVQNQPQHF
TRBV7-2,TRBD1,CASSLRDRGYGYTF
TRBV7-9,TRBD2,CASSLGGGYEQYF
TRBV7-9,TRBD2,CASSPLAGASQYF
TRBV7-2,.,CASSQRSGDNQPQHF
TRBV7-9,TRBD2,CASSLGTSGGGETQYF
TRBV7-6,.,CASSSPNAQETQYF
TRBV30,.,CAWSHGIYGYTF
TRBV6-1,.,CASSYRLGWEQYF
TRBV7-2,.,CASSSFTSGSYEQYF
TRBV6-1,TRBD2,CASSVSSAGVPYEQYF
TRBV7-2,.,CASSSYRRNTEAFF
TRBV7-3,TRBD2,CASSITGGSNEQFF
TRBV7-9,TRBD2,CASRKSLAGGEQYF
TRBV10-2,.,CASSQFRNEQFF
TRBV7-6,TRBD2,CASSLLAGQETQYF
TRBV7-6,.,CASSMISSNEQYF
TRBV7-3,.,CASSGGASRETQYF
TRBV7-9,.,CASRTESWDEQFF
TRBV7-2,.,CASSYSIEQYF
TRBV7-8,TRBD1,CASSLRTGESYNEQFF
TRBV7-2,.,CASIGAASTGELFF
TRBV7-9,.,CASQDQLHQPQHF
TRBV7-6,.,CASRIEYGNNSPLHF
TRBV13,TRBD2,CASSPRLAGPYNEQYF
TRBV7-2,TRBD2,CASSLGAGVRSYEQYF
TRBV7-6,.,CASSLGGATGANVLTF
TRBV18,.,CASSPAGMDEQFF
TRBV7-8,TRBD1,CASSLQGVPYGYTF
TRBV28,TRBD1,CASSWGQRPYNEQFF
TRBV10-3,TRBD1,CAISTTGANYGYTF
TRBV7-6,TRBD1,CASSLLQGAYEQYF
TRBV28,.,CASSFVDGLGYGYTF
TRBV7-2,.,CASSVLVGSYEQFF
TRBV12-3/TRBV12-4,.,CASSFLGSNEQYF
TRBV19,.,CASSADGGNTEAFF
TRBV7-8,.,CASSLALTSANTGELFF